This is a list of T cell receptor beta chains from one sample in a study of blood T cells in healthy people across ages. TCRdb recomputed calls from the 5' RACE reads with MiXCR, one row per CDR3 protein. The table records under 850,000 distinct CDR3 sequences, under 40% of them present only once. The sequenced sample was blood. The receptors were sampled from a man aged 18-30 years in good health. CDR3s include the opening cysteine and the closing phenylalanine or tryptophan. D genes are given only for firm matches. A row's size may be missing; if present it is once, few, many or a size class.

v_call	clone_size	d_call	j_call	cdr3_nt	cdr3_aa
TRBV4-1	-	-	TRBJ2-3	TGCGCCAGCAGCCAAGATGGTGGGGCGGGGGCGTTGACCATAGATACGCAGTATTTT	CASSQDGGAGALTIDTQYF
TRBV5-1	few	-	TRBJ1-4	TGCGCCAGCAGCCTCGACAACCCAACTAATGAAAAACTGTTTTTT	CASSLDNPTNEKLFF
TRBV6-5	few	-	TRBJ2-3	TGTGCCAGCAGGTACGACAGCACAGATACGCAGTATTTT	CASRYDSTDTQYF
TRBV7-8	few	-	TRBJ1-2	TGTGCCAGCAGCTTAGGGAGGGCCCGGGGCTATGGCTACACCTTC	CASSLGRARGYGYTF
TRBV6-2/TRBV6-3	-	-	TRBJ2-5	TGTGCCAGCAGTGACGGTGGTTACGCGACCCAGTACTTC	CASSDGGYATQYF
TRBV14	-	-	TRBJ1-2	TGTGCCAGCAGCCCTGGGATCCATGGCTACACCTTC	CASSPGIHGYTF
TRBV2	once	-	TRBJ1-2	TGTGCCAGCAGTGGGTCGGGCAGGGAATCAAGCGGCTACATCTTC	CASSGSGRESSGYIF
TRBV12-3/TRBV12-4	few	-	TRBJ1-1	TGTGCCAGCAGCTCAAGTACAGTGAAGGCTTTCTTT	CASSSSTVKAFF
TRBV20-1	-	-	TRBJ1-1	TGCAGGGTCACTGGGGCTGAAGCTTTCTTT	CRVTGAEAFF
TRBV12-3/TRBV12-4	-	TRBD1	TRBJ1-5	TGTGCCAGCACCCCCGGGACAGGGGGCGGTCAGCCCCAGCATTTT	CASTPGTGGGQPQHF
TRBV12-5	few	TRBD1	TRBJ2-1	TGTGCTAGTGGTTTACGGACAGGGGTAAATGAGCAGTTCTTC	CASGLRTGVNEQFF
TRBV10-3	-	-	TRBJ1-2	TGTGCCACCCCAGGGTTAGGGTCTTCGGATGGAGGCTACACCTTC	CATPGLGSSDGGYTF
TRBV12-3/TRBV12-4	-	-	TRBJ2-3	TGTGCCAGCCGAACAGGGATGAGCGCAGATACGCAGTATTTT	CASRTGMSADTQYF
TRBV3-1	-	TRBD2	TRBJ2-7	TGTGCCAGCAGCCAAGATCCTAGCGGGGGGCCGTCCTACGAGCAGTACTTC	CASSQDPSGGPSYEQYF
TRBV7-2	few	-	TRBJ2-3	TGTGCCAGCAGCTTAAGGGCAGGGGACGCAGATACGCAGTATTTT	CASSLRAGDADTQYF
TRBV7-2	-	-	TRBJ1-2	TGTGCCAGCAGCTTAGATGGGGGGCCTACGGGTGGCTACACCTTC	CASSLDGGPTGGYTF
TRBV5-6	many	-	TRBJ1-2	TGTGCCAGCAGCCACGGAATTTTTCGGGGGGAAGCGGACTATGGCTACACCTTC	CASSHGIFRGEADYGYTF
TRBV20-1	-	TRBD1	TRBJ1-5	TGCAGTGCTAGATTTATGGGACAGGGCGGCCAGCCCCAGCATTTT	CSARFMGQGGQPQHF
TRBV2	-	-	TRBJ2-7	TGTGCCAGCAGTGAAGCGCTAAATGAGCAGTACTTC	CASSEALNEQYF
TRBV6-2/TRBV6-3	-	TRBD2	TRBJ2-1	TGTGCCAGCAGTTACTATCGGACTAGTTTAAACAGTGAGCAGTTCTTC	CASSYYRTSLNSEQFF
TRBV7-9	-	TRBD2	TRBJ2-1	TGTGCCAGCAGCTTAGCGCGGGAGACCTACAATGAGCAGTTCTTC	CASSLARETYNEQFF
TRBV20-1	-	-	TRBJ2-5	TGCAGTGCCACCGTCGGGGTAGCACAAGAGACCCAGTACTTC	CSATVGVAQETQYF
TRBV7-2	few	-	TRBJ1-1	TGTGCCAGCAGCTTAGTACGGGGGGATGGATCCGAAGCTTTCTTT	CASSLVRGDGSEAFF
TRBV9	-	TRBD1	TRBJ2-7	TGTGCCAGCAGCGTAGCTGGTGGCAGGGGGAGATACGAGCAGTACTTC	CASSVAGGRGRYEQYF
TRBV15	-	-	TRBJ1-4	TGTGCCACCAGTCCCGGGACACTAGAAAAACTGTTTTTT	CATSPGTLEKLFF
TRBV4-1	-	TRBD2	TRBJ2-3	TGCGCCAGCAGCCAAGGTCCACCTCGGACTAGCGGGGGCACAGATACGCAGTATTTT	CASSQGPPRTSGGTDTQYF
TRBV6-2/TRBV6-3	few	-	TRBJ1-2	TGTGCCAGCATCAACAGGTGGGGCTATGGCTACACCTTC	CASINRWGYGYTF
TRBV30	-	-	TRBJ1-1	TGTGCCTGGTCACAGGATGAAGCTTTCTTT	CAWSQDEAFF
TRBV4-1	many	TRBD1	TRBJ1-2	TGCGCCAGCAGCCAGGCACAGGGGGCAAATGGCTACACCTTC	CASSQAQGANGYTF
TRBV29-1	many	TRBD1	TRBJ2-1	TGCAGCGCTGGACAGGGGCCCGACAATGAGCAGTTCTTC	CSAGQGPDNEQFF
TRBV20-1	-	-	TRBJ2-1	TGCAGTGCTCTGACAGCCACCTACAATGAGCAGTTCTTC	CSALTATYNEQFF
TRBV2	-	-	TRBJ2-3	TGTGCCAGCAGTCCCCATCGGATTAGCACAGATACGCAGTATTTT	CASSPHRISTDTQYF
TRBV12-3/TRBV12-4	many	TRBD1	TRBJ1-2	TGTGCCAGCAGCCGGGACAGTAACTATGGCTACACCTTC	CASSRDSNYGYTF